Listed below are T cell receptor beta chains from one sample, sequenced in a study of OX40 agonist ivuxolimab in advanced cancers. Clones were read by immunoSEQ multiplex PCR, and TCRdb kept only the in-frame ones, dropping some. The sample has 45,000 to 50,000 clones, about four fifths seen once. This specimen was CD4+ or CD8+ T cells sorted from blood, taken in a trial of the OX40 agonist ivuxolimab. The receptors come from an adult with an advanced solid tumor such as melanoma, head and neck, liver or kidney cancer. CDR3s include the opening cysteine and the closing phenylalanine or tryptophan. The D gene is left open where the match is weak. Size values are once, few and many counts, or a class for expanded clones, and some rows have none.

clone_size | j_call | v_call | d_call | cdr3_aa | cdr3_nt
. | TRBJ2-7 | TRBV11-2 | TRBD1 | CASSKRTGQGEQYF | TGTGCCAGCAGCAAAAGGACAGGGCAGGGCGAGCAGTACTTC
few | TRBJ1-1 | TRBV2 | . | CASSTRPGNTEAFF | TGTGCCAGCAGTACCCGGCCGGGAAACACTGAAGCTTTCTTT
few | TRBJ2-1 | TRBV7-9 | TRBD2 | CASSRPGLAGAGEQFF | TGTGCCAGCAGCCGTCCGGGACTAGCGGGAGCGGGTGAGCAGTTCTTC
once | TRBJ2-1 | TRBV7-2 | . | CASSLGGDEQFF | TGTGCCAGCAGCTTAGGAGGGGATGAGCAGTTCTTC
. | TRBJ1-3 | TRBV6-5 | . | CASSYSRGPGNTIYF | TGTGCCAGCAGTTACTCTAGAGGGCCCGGAAACACCATATATTTT
once | TRBJ2-5 | TRBV6-5 | . | CASSYTSRQETQYF | TGTGCCAGCAGTTACACTAGCCGCCAAGAGACCCAGTACTTC
. | TRBJ2-1 | TRBV10-1 | . | CAREIVYNEQFF | TGCGCCAGAGAAATAGTGTACAATGAGCAGTTCTTC
. | TRBJ1-2 | TRBV7-8 | TRBD1 | CASSPAGGLVYGYTF | TGTGCCAGCAGCCCAGCAGGGGGCTTGGTCTATGGCTACACCTTC
. | TRBJ2-1 | TRBV27 | . | CASSLGYSNNEQFF | TGTGCCAGCAGTTTAGGCTATTCAAACAATGAGCAGTTCTTC
. | TRBJ1-2 | TRBV6-5 | TRBD1 | CASSYSDRDGGYTF | TGTGCCAGCAGTTACTCCGACAGGGACGGTGGCTACACCTTC
. | TRBJ2-3 | TRBV7-2 | . | CASSPLADTQYF | TGTGCCAGCAGCCCACTAGCAGATACGCAGTATTTT
. | TRBJ1-5 | TRBV7-2 | . | CASSLEGLVQPQHF | TGTGCCAGCAGCTTAGAGGGGTTAGTTCAGCCCCAGCATTTT
. | TRBJ1-2 | TRBV6-1 | TRBD1 | CASSLDRGYGYTF | TGTGCCAGCAGTCTCGACAGGGGCTATGGCTACACCTTC
. | TRBJ1-2 | TRBV7-2 | . | CASSLVQGGYTF | TGTGCCAGCAGCTTAGTCCAGGGTGGCTACACCTTC
few | TRBJ1-2 | TRBV7-6 | TRBD1 | CASSAGGEGADGYTF | TGTGCCAGCAGCGCAGGGGGGGAGGGGGCCGACGGCTACACCTTC
. | TRBJ1-5 | TRBV12-5 | . | CASGTTPAEQPQHF | TGTGCTAGTGGAACTACCCCCGCGGAACAGCCCCAGCATTTT
. | TRBJ2-4 | TRBV4-3 | . | CASSLDVDNIQYF | TGCGCCAGCAGCCTGGACGTGGACAACATTCAGTACTTC
. | TRBJ2-2 | TRBV4-3 | . | CASSQSRDLSTGELFF | TGCGCCAGCAGCCAGTCCCGGGACCTAAGCACCGGGGAGCTGTTTTTT
. | TRBJ1-4 | TRBV5-5 | . | CASSPGDILGREKLFF | TGTGCCAGCAGCCCCGGGGACATCCTAGGAAGGGAAAAACTGTTTTTT
. | TRBJ2-7 | TRBV30 | . | CALEGNSAYEQYF | TGTGCCCTCGAGGGGAACTCAGCCTACGAGCAGTACTTC
. | TRBJ1-6 | TRBV7-2 | . | CASRASISPLHF | TGTGCCAGCAGAGCGTCAATCTCACCCCTCCACTTT
. | TRBJ1-2 | TRBV28 | TRBD1 | CTSSPSQGWGYTF | TGTACCAGCAGTCCTTCACAGGGGTGGGGCTACACCTTC
. | TRBJ1-2 | TRBV25-1 | . | CASSEAGLYGYTF | TGTGCCAGCAGTGAAGCCGGCCTCTATGGCTACACCTTC
. | TRBJ2-1 | TRBV27 | TRBD1 | CASKMWDRGLDEQFF | TGTGCCAGCAAGATGTGGGACAGGGGGCTGGATGAGCAGTTCTTC
. | TRBJ2-4 | TRBV13 | TRBD2 | CASSPGLAGEANIQYF | TGTGCCAGCAGCCCCGGACTAGCGGGAGAGGCAAACATTCAGTACTTC
. | TRBJ1-4 | TRBV28 | . | CASSLGQGLGEKLFF | TGTGCCAGCAGTTTAGGTCAGGGGCTTGGGGAAAAACTGTTTTTT
few | TRBJ1-6 | TRBV27 | TRBD1 | CASSTDRGDFNYNSPLHF | TGTGCCAGCAGTACGGACAGGGGCGATTTTAACTATAATTCACCCCTCCACTTT
. | TRBJ1-5 | TRBV19 | . | CASSTSRGDGQPQHF | TGTGCCAGTAGTACCTCCAGGGGAGACGGGCAGCCCCAGCATTTT
. | TRBJ2-7 | TRBV13 | . | CASSLKGEAAYEQYF | TGTGCTAGCAGCTTAAAGGGGGAGGCGGCCTACGAGCAGTACTTC
. | TRBJ2-7 | TRBV18 | . | CASSPPPAKEQYF | TGTGCCAGCTCACCACCCCCGGCGAAAGAGCAGTACTTC
. | TRBJ1-2 | TRBV5-4 | . | CASSREGGFNYGYTF | TGTGCCAGCAGCAGGGAGGGGGGGTTTAACTATGGCTACACCTTC
. | TRBJ1-6 | TRBV19 | . | CASSIVNRPDSPLHF | TGTGCCAGTAGTATAGTGAACAGGCCGGATTCACCCCTCCACTTT
. | TRBJ2-2 | TRBV6-4 | TRBD2 | CASSPVGGANTGELFF | TGTGCCAGCAGTCCCGTGGGGGGGGCGAACACCGGGGAGCTGTTTTTT
. | TRBJ2-1 | TRBV7-3 | . | CASSPIQRGSYNEQFF | TGTGCCAGCAGCCCCATACAACGGGGTTCCTACAATGAGCAGTTCTTC
. | TRBJ1-1 | TRBV5-1 | . | CASSLVVGGPIGNTEAFF | TGCGCCAGCAGCTTGGTGGTAGGGGGACCGATTGGGAACACTGAAGCTTTCTTT
. | TRBJ2-1 | TRBV7-2 | TRBD2 | CASSPQPGTTNEQFF | TGTGCCAGCAGCCCCCAACCCGGGACTACCAATGAGCAGTTCTTC
. | TRBJ1-2 | TRBV10-3 | TRBD1 | CAISPPPRTGHGYTF | TGTGCCATCAGTCCACCACCTCGGACAGGCCACGGCTACACCTTC
. | TRBJ2-3 | TRBV19 | TRBD2 | CASSIGRGGADTQYF | TGTGCCAGTAGTATAGGTCGGGGGGGGGCAGATACGCAGTATTTT
few | TRBJ2-1 | TRBV18 | . | CATTLSTGTYTSYNEQFF | TGTGCCACCACATTGTCAACCGGGACCTACACCTCCTACAATGAGCAGTTCTTC